The TCR beta chain under discussion was sequenced for a study of cytomegalovirus exposure and HLA in healthy donors. About the study: A preliminary data release comprised around 85 million unique TCRs obtained from HLA-typed donors.

The CDR3 has 18 amino acids. Between the trimmed V and J ends, which lost 0 bases and 9 bases, there was a span of 26 bases. Germline lookup yields CDR1 MNHNS and CDR2 SASEGT. Study-level points and caveats: Association with HLA alleles at 0.05 false discovery rate was found for roughly 17,000 TCR beta sequences in a later analysis. An apparent linkage of common viral pathogens to several of the most significant clusters emerged in a later analysis. Researchers left out some V segments, among them TRBV6-2 and TRBV6-3, as indistinguishable.

Researchers ran the PCR with 60 Vbeta and 13 Jbeta primers. Here immunoSEQ multiplex PCR was the method, and the copy in TCRdb shows in-frame clones only, minus some. The profile shows about 150,000 clones, around 84% of them singletons. Remarks on this clone: Its specificity is unknown.

This sequence was found in a man aged 50 to 59 in good health and CMV-seropositive. The sequencing sample was made of PBMCs. V usage is TRBV6-1 and J usage is TRBJ1-2; D remains ambiguous. CDR3 region: CASSEARSQRIYGMSYTF. The CDR3 DNA reads TGTGCCAGCAGTGAAGCCCGGTCGCAGCGGATCTATGGTATGAGCTACACCTTC.